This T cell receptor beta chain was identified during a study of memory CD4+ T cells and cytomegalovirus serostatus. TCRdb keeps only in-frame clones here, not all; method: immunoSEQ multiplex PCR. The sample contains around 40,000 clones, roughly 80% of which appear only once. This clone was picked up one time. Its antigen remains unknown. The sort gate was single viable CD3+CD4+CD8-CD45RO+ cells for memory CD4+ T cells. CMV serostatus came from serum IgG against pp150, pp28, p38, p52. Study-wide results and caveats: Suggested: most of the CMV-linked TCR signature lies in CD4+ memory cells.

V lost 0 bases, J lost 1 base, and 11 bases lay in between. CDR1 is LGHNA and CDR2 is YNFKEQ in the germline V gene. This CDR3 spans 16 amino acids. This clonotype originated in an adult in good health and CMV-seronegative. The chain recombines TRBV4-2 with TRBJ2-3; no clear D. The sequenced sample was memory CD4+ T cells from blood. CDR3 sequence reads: CASSQDRIRGTDTQYF. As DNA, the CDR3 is TGTGCCAGCAGCCAAGATCGGATTCGCGGCACAGATACGCAGTATTTT.